Only one count was recorded for the clone carrying this TCR beta chain. Its antigen is still unknown. Relative to the germline gene, one junction end is altered; a read error may explain this. Axillary draining lymph nodes of breast cancer patients supplied the node samples. This sample was taken from a study of breast tumors, draining lymph nodes, adjacent tissues. Overall study findings and caveats: That most tumor T cells come from lymph nodes remained unproven. Data fit most tumor T cells coming from lymph node, expanding in tumor. Compared with basal-like, luminal-like tumors shared significantly more repertoire with nontumor tissue. Compared with lymph nodes, tumors were less diverse; compared with nontumor tissue, more.

TCRdb itself ran the multiplex PCR reads through MiXCR, one entry per CDR3 protein. The table lists under 150,000 distinct CDR3 sequences, 15% to 20% of them singletons. The CDR3 totals 13 residues. The germline gives CDR1 KGHSH, CDR2 LQKENI. Sequenced sample: axillary lymph node tissue. The receptor was derived from a female donor with breast cancer. Some clones in this sample may be carry-over from other donors' samples. The chain joins TRBV18 to TRBJ2-3; D not resolved. The CDR3 DNA sequence: TGTGCCAGCCCACCACCGGTAGCCGGTACGCAGTATTTT. This encodes CASPPPVAGTQYF.